This T cell receptor beta chain appears in the sequencing data of a study of OX40 agonist ivuxolimab in advanced cancers. V was clipped by 0 bases and J by 5 bases, with 3 bases between them. The CDR3 sequence is 12 residues long. Germline V lookup: CDR1 SGHVS, CDR2 FNYEAQ. The method was immunoSEQ multiplex PCR; TCRdb's version includes in-frame clones alone and lacks a portion of them. The sample holds about 48,000 clones, around nine tenths seen once. The material was CD4+ or CD8+ T cells sorted from blood, obtained in a trial of the OX40 agonist ivuxolimab. The TCR comes from an adult with an advanced solid tumor such as melanoma, head and neck, liver or kidney cancer. The chain uses TRBV7-6 and TRBJ2-3; the D is unclear. The CDR3 spells CASSLAEDTQYF. DNA of the CDR3: TGTGCCAGCAGCTTAGCTGAAGATACGCAGTATTTT.